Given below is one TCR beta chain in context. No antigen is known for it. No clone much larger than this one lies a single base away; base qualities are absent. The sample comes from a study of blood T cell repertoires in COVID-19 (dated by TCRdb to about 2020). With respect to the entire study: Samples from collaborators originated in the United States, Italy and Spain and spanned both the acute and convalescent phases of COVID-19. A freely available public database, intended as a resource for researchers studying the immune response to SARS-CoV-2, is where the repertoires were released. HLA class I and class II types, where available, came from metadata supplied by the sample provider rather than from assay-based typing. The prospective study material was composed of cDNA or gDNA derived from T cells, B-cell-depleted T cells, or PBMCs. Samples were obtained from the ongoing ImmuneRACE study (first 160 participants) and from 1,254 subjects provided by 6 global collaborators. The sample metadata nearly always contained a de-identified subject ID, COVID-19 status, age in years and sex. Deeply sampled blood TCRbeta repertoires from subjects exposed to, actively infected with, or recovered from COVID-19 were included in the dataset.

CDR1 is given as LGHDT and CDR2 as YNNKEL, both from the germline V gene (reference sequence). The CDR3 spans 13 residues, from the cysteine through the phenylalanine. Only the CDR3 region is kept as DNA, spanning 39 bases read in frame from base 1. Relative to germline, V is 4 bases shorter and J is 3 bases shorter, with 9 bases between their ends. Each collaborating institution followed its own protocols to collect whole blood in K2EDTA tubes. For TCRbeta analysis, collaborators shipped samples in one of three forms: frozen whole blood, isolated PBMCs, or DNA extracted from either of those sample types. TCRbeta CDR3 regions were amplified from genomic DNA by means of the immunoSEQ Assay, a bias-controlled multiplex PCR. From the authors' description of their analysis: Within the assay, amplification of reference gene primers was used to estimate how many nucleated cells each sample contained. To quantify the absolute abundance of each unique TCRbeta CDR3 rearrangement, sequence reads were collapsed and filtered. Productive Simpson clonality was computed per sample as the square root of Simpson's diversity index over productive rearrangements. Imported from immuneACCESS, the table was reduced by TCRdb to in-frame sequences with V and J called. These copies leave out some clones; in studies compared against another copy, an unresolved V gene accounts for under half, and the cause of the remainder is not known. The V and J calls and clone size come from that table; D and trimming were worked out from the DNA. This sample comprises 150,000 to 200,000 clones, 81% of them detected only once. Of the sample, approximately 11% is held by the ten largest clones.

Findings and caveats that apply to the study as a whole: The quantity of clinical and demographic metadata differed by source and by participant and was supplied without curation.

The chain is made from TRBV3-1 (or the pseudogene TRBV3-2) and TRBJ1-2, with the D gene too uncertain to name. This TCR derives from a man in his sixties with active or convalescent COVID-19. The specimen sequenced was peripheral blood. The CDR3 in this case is CASSRAIDYGYTF. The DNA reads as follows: TGTGCCAGCAGCCGGGCGATCGACTATGGCTACACCTTC.